The TCR beta chain under discussion was sequenced for a study of OX40 agonist ivuxolimab in advanced cancers. The overall study: Patients were dosed with the agonistic anti-OX40 (CD134) antibody ivuxolimab. Regarding the study as a whole: Within 6 weeks, CD4+ and CD8+ blood T cells expanded clonally at 0.1 to 3.0 mg/kg.

This clone was recorded a few times. What it binds is not known. With 7 bases removed from V and 1 base from J, the gap between germline ends came to 13 bases. The CDR3 contains 13 residues. In germline, CDR1 is SQVTM, CDR2 ANQGSEA. This table comes from immunoSEQ multiplex PCR, and its TCRdb copy is limited to in-frame clones, with some not included. The table records approximately 90,000 clones, around 85% of them present only once. Exclusion of a patient followed from autoimmune disease history or systemic immunosuppression. Sequencing was performed on CD4+ or CD8+ T cells sorted from blood, taken in a trial of the OX40 agonist ivuxolimab. The J gene is TRBJ1-1, the V gene TRBV29-1; D is unclear. The clonotype was recovered from an adult with an advanced solid tumor such as melanoma, head and neck, liver or kidney cancer. CDR3 region: CSAYRFQNTEAFF. The CDR3 nucleotides are TGCAGCGCCTACAGATTTCAGAACACTGAAGCTTTCTTT.